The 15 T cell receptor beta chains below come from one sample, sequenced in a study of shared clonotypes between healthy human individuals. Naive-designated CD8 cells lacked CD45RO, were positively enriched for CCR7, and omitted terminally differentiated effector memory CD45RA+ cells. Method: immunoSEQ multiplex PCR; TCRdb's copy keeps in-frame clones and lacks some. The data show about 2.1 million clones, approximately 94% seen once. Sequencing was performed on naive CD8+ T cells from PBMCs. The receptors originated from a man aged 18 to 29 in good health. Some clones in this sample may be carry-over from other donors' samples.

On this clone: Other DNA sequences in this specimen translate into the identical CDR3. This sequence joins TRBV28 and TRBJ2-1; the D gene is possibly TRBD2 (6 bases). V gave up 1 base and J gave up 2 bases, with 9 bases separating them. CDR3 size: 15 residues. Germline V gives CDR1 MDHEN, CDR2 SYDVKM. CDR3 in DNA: TGTGCCAGCAGTTTATTGGCGGGGCCCTACAATGAGCAGTTCTTC. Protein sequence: CASSLLAGPYNEQFF.

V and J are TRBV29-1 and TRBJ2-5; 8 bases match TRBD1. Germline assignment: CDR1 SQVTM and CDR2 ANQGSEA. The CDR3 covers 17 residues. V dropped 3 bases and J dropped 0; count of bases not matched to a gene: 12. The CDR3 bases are TGCAGCGTTGAGAAACGACAGGGGCCGAAGTACCAAGAGACCCAGTACTTC. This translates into CSVEKRQGPKYQETQYF.

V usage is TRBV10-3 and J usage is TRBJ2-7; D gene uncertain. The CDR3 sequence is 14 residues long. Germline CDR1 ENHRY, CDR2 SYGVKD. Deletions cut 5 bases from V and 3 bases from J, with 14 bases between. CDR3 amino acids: CAISRLDPDYEQYF. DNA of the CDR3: TGTGCCATCAGTAGACTTGATCCCGACTACGAGCAGTACTTC.

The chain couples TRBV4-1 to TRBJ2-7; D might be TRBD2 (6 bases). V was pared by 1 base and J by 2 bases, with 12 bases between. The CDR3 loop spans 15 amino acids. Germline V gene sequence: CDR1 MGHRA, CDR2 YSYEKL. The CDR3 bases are TGCGCCAGCAGCCAAGTATCCCGGACTACCTACGAGCAGTACTTC. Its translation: CASSQVSRTTYEQYF.

The CDR3 region is CASSLKTTPDTQYF. For the CDR3, the DNA is TGTGCCAGCAGCTTAAAGACTACACCTGATACGCAGTATTTT. The chain carries TRBV7-3 and TRBJ2-3; D may be TRBD2 (5 bases). Germline V CDR1 and CDR2: SGHTA, FQGTGA. The germline V and J ends were trimmed by 1 base and 6 bases, with 11 bases remaining between them. The CDR3 has 14 residues.

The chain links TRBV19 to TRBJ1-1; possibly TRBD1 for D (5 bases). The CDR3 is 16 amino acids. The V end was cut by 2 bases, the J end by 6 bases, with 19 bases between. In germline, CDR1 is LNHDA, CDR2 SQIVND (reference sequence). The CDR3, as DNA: TGTGCCAGTAGTATATTGAGTGGGGCGCTTGGCTCTGAAGCTTTCTTT. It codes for CASSILSGALGSEAFF. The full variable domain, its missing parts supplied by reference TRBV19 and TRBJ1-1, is DGGITQSPKYLFRKEGQNVTLSCEQNLNHDAMYWYRQDPGQGLRLIYYSQIVNDFQKGDIAEGYSVSREKKESFPLTVTSAQKNPTAFYLCASSILSGALGSEAFFGQGTRLTVV.

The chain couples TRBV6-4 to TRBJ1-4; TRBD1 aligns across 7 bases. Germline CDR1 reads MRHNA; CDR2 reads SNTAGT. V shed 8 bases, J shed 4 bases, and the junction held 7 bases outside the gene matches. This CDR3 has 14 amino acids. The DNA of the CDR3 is TGTGCCAGCTACCGGGACAGCCTTAATGAAAAACTGTTTTTT. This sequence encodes CASYRDSLNEKLFF.

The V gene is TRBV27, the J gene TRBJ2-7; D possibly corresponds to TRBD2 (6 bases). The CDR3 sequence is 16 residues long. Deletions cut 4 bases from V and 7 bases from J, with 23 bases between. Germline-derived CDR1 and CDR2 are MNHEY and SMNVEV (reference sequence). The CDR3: CASSWGDGEVPWEQYF. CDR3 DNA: TGTGCCAGCAGTTGGGGCGACGGGGAGGTCCCGTGGGAGCAGTACTTC.

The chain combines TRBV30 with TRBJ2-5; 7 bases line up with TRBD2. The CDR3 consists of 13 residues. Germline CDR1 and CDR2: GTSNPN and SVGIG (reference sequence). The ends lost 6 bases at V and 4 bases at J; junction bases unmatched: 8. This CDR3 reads CACLGGRGETQYF. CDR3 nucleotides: TGTGCCTGTTTGGGGGGGAGAGGAGAGACCCAGTACTTC.

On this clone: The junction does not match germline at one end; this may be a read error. CDR3: CANSPTLALGPQHF. CDR3 sequence (DNA): TGTGCCAACAGCCCTACACTCGCCTTGGGGCCCCAGCATTTT. The chain is built from TRBV4-2 and TRBJ1-5; D ambiguous. This CDR3 comprises 14 residues. The germline V gene has CDR1 LGHNA and CDR2 YNFKEQ.

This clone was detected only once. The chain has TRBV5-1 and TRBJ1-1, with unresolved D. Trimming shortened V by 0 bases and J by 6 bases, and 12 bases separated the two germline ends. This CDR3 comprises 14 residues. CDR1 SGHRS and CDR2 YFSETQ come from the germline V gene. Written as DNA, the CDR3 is TGCGCCAGCAGCTTGGTGGGCGTCTCGGCTGAAGCTTTCTTT. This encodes CASSLVGVSAEAFF.

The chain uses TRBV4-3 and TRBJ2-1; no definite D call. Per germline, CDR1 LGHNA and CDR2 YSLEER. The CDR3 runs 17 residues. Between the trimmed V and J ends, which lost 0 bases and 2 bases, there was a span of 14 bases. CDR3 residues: CASSQDLIGLTYNEQFF. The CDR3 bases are TGCGCCAGCAGCCAAGATCTAATCGGGTTAACCTACAATGAGCAGTTCTTC.

The CDR3 DNA is TGCGCCAGCAGCTCGACCCCGGGCGGCCTCACTGAAGCTTTCTTT. This encodes CASSSTPGGLTEAFF. The chain is built from TRBV5-1 and TRBJ1-1; D uncertain. Trimming cost V 3 bases and J 4 bases, with 16 bases left between them. Germline CDR1 SGHRS, CDR2 YFSETQ. The length of the CDR3 is 15 residues.

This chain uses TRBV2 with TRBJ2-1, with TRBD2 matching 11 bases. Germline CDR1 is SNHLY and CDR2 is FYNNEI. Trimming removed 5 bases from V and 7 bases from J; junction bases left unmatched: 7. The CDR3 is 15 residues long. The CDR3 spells CASSQTSGIWNEQFF. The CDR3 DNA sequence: TGTGCCAGCAGTCAGACTAGCGGGATTTGGAATGAGCAGTTCTTC.

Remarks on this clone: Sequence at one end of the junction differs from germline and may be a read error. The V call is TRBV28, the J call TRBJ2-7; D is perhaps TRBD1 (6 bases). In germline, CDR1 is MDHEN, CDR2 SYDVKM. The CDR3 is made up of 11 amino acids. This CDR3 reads CTTKGGYEQYF. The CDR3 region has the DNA TGCACCACAAAAGGGGGCTACGAGCAGTACTTC.